These T cell receptor beta chains were read from a single sample in a study of T cell repertoires in ileal Crohn's disease. Data came from immunoSEQ multiplex PCR; TCRdb stores just in-frame clones and leaves some out. The sample carries tens of thousands of clones, roughly 89% recorded once. Sample: ileal tissue. All receptors come from an adult with Crohn's disease. Both conserved end residues are part of each CDR3. The D gene is left open where the match is weak. A row's size may be missing; if present it is once, few, many or a size class.

. TRBJ1-1 . TRBV10-3 CATGLSLGRAGITEAFF TGTGCCACGGGCCTGTCCCTCGGTAGGGCGGGTATAACTGAAGCTTTCTTT
. TRBJ2-7 . TRBV28 CASSLFRDSNYEQYF TGTGCCAGCAGTTTATTTCGGGACTCTAATTACGAGCAGTACTTC
. TRBJ1-6 . TRBV7-6 CASSPLHGGNNSPLHF TGTGCCAGCAGCCCCCTCCACGGGGGAAATAATTCACCCCTCCACTTT
. TRBJ1-5 . TRBV28 CASSLGGMSNQPQHF TGTGCCAGCAGTTTAGGAGGAATGAGCAATCAGCCCCAGCATTTT
. TRBJ2-3 . TRBV27 CASSSRTDTQYF TGTGCCAGCAGTTCTCGCACAGATACGCAGTATTTT
. TRBJ2-5 . TRBV5-4 CASSLNAGETQYF TGTGCCAGCAGCTTGAACGCGGGGGAGACCCAGTACTTC
. TRBJ1-3 . TRBV6-5 CASRGETLSGNTIYF TGTGCCAGCAGGGGAGAAACACTCTCTGGAAACACCATATATTTT
TRBD1 TRBJ1-1 . TRBV6-6 CASSFTGGEMPTEAFF TGTGCCAGCAGTTTCACAGGGGGCGAGATGCCCACTGAAGCTTTCTTT
. TRBJ2-3 . TRBV14 CASKKGSTDTQYF TGTGCCAGTAAGAAGGGGTCCACAGATACGCAGTATTTT
. TRBJ1-1 . TRBV27 CASQGTLNTEAFF TGTGCCAGCCAGGGGACACTGAACACTGAAGCTTTCTTT
. TRBJ1-5 . TRBV2 CASRGGSGAGNQPQHF TGTGCCAGCAGAGGCGGGTCAGGGGCGGGCAATCAGCCCCAGCATTTT
. TRBJ1-2 . TRBV11-3 CASSLNAAGYTF TGTGCCAGCAGCTTAAACGCAGCGGGCTACACCTTC
TRBD2 TRBJ2-3 . TRBV7-2 CASSGGLAGGTDTQYF TGTGCCAGCAGTGGAGGACTAGCGGGGGGCACAGATACGCAGTATTTT
. TRBJ2-1 . TRBV6-1 CASRQTGGEQFF TGTGCCAGCAGACAAACAGGCGGTGAGCAGTTCTTC
. TRBJ1-2 . TRBV9 CASSVSGGGYTF TGTGCCAGCAGCGTAAGTGGAGGGGGCTACACCTTC
. TRBJ2-1 . TRBV2 CATTWYNEQFF TGTGCCACCACATGGTACAATGAGCAGTTCTTC
. TRBJ1-3 . TRBV2 CASSTGSSGNTIYF TGTGCCAGCAGCACAGGTTCTTCTGGAAACACCATATATTTT
. TRBJ1-3 once TRBV19 CASKGPRPPEEGNTIYF TGTGCCAGTAAAGGCCCACGCCCTCCCGAGGAAGGAAACACCATATATTTT
. TRBJ2-3 . TRBV7-9 CASSSTGTDTQYF TGTGCCAGCAGCTCTACAGGGACAGATACGCAGTATTTT
. TRBJ1-5 . TRBV4-2 CASSQDGYQPQHF TGTGCCAGCAGCCAAGACGGTTATCAGCCCCAGCATTTT
. TRBJ1-5 . TRBV2 CASSDQRDQPQHF TGTGCCAGCAGCGACCAGAGGGATCAGCCCCAGCATTTT
. TRBJ1-1 . TRBV28 CASSRDSLNTEAFF TGTGCCAGCAGTCGCGACAGCCTGAACACTGAAGCTTTCTTT
. TRBJ1-1 once TRBV5-4 CASSPYGGGGIGEAFF TGTGCCAGCAGCCCCTATGGCGGGGGCGGTATAGGTGAAGCTTTCTTT
. TRBJ1-4 . TRBV5-4 CASSLTASGVLMVGEKLFF TGTGCCAGCAGCTTGACCGCGTCTGGAGTCTTGATGGTGGGTGAAAAACTGTTTTTT
TRBD1 TRBJ2-2 . TRBV5-1 CASSLGQGLLGVELFF TGCGCCAGCAGCTTGGGACAGGGTCTATTGGGCGTGGAGCTGTTTTTT
. TRBJ1-1 . TRBV19 CASSIFGRTEAFF TGTGCCAGTAGTATTTTCGGTCGAACTGAAGCTTTCTTT
. TRBJ2-7 . TRBV11-3 CASRPQGSNEQYF TGTGCCAGCAGACCGCAGGGGAGCAACGAGCAGTACTTC
TRBD1 TRBJ2-3 . TRBV30 CAFSGTGNQLRTDTQYF TGTGCCTTTTCCGGGACAGGCAACCAACTTCGCACAGATACGCAGTATTTT
. TRBJ2-7 few TRBV6-1 CASSEASGAAYEQYF TGTGCCAGCAGTGAAGCATCAGGGGCCGCCTACGAGCAGTACTTC
TRBD1 TRBJ1-5 . TRBV27 CASTNLLRTGWHF TGTGCCAGCACCAACCTTCTGCGGACAGGTTGGCATTTT